The present T cell receptor beta chain was sequenced within a study of T cell responses to AZD1222 COVID-19 vaccine. Study-level results: There were repertoire samples only from the period after the peak T cell response.

The V end lost 5 bases, the J end lost 2 bases, and 19 bases lay between the germline ends. This CDR3 comprises 16 residues. CDR1 SGHAT and CDR2 FQNNGV come from the germline V gene. A note on this clone: The antigen remains unidentified.

Sequencing used immunoSEQ multiplex PCR; TCRdb keeps in-frame clones, though not all of them. The sample carries roughly 60,000 clones, roughly 80% recorded once. The study pooled second doses at about 4 or about 12 weeks. The source of this sequence is an adult who received the AZD1222 COVID-19 vaccine. The genes are TRBV11-2 and TRBJ2-7; TRBD1 is a possible D gene (6 bases). The specimen comprised peripheral blood, sampled 28 days after the second AZD1222 dose. The CDR3 DNA is TGTGCCAGCAGCCCACCAGGGGTACAGGGTACCTACGAGCAGTACTTC. Its protein is CASSPPGVQGTYEQYF.